The 11 T cell receptor beta chains given below trace back to one sample, sequenced in a study of T cells in Graves' hyperthyroidism and ophthalmopathy. Researchers took RNA transcripts and amplified the TCR beta CDR3 regions from them. An initial round of RT-PCR targeting the TCR CDR3 relied on the HTBI primer set. TCRdb re-called the multiplex PCR reads through MiXCR, storing one row per CDR3 protein. The sample consists of roughly 750,000 distinct CDR3 sequences, 15% to 20% of them appearing once. The source material was blood. The receptors here all came from a man between 18 and 29 years old with Graves' hyperthyroidism.

This clonotype was seen a few times. The chain joins TRBV18 to TRBJ2-5; D remains unclear. This CDR3 is 13 amino acids long. In germline, CDR1 is KGHSH, CDR2 LQKENI. V lost 2 bases and J 4 bases, leaving 8 bases between the germline ends. Here the CDR3 reads CASSPLAGETQYF. The CDR3 DNA reads TGTGCCAGCTCACCATTAGCCGGAGAGACCCAGTACTTC.

The rearrangement links TRBV5-5 to TRBJ2-5, with a weak D call TRBD2 (5 bases). The V gene's germline CDR1 is SGHKS and CDR2 YYEKEE (reference sequence). CDR3 length equals 15 residues. V lost 0 bases to trimming and J lost 1 base, with 10 bases between them. As DNA, the CDR3 is TGTGCCAGCAGCTTGGGAGGGTCTGGCCAAGAGACCCAGTACTTC. Its translation is CASSLGGSGQETQYF.

This clonotype was recorded many times. This chain connects TRBV11-3 to TRBJ1-1; D not certain. CDR3 length equals 14 residues. Trimming removed 4 bases at V and 2 bases at J, with 11 bases between. Per germline, CDR1 SGHNT and CDR2 YENEEA. The CDR3 reads CASSSSRGNTEAFF. The CDR3 bases are TGTGCCAGCAGCTCGTCTCGGGGTAACACTGAAGCTTTCTTT. The complete variable domain, with remaining parts taken from reference TRBV11-3 and TRBJ1-1, reads EAGVVQSPRYKIIEKKQPVAFWCNPISGHNTLYWYLQNLGQGPELLIRYENEEAVDDSQLPKDRFSAERLKGVDSTLKIQPAELGDSAVYLCASSSSRGNTEAFFGQGTRLTVV.

V usage is TRBV7-9 and J usage is TRBJ2-6; D gene ambiguous. V was cut by 5 bases and J by 0 bases, with 11 bases left in between. Germline V gene lookup returns CDR1 SEHNR and CDR2 FQNEAQ (reference sequence). The CDR3 contains 16 residues. CDR3 sequence: CASSLRKGSGANVLTF. The CDR3 nucleotides are TGTGCCAGCAGCCTTCGAAAGGGCTCTGGGGCCAACGTCCTGACTTTC.

This clonotype was seen more than once but under ten times. This chain connects TRBV3-1 to TRBJ1-1; 7 bases line up with TRBD1. Germline trimming cut 2 bases from V and 8 bases from J; bases unmatched to any gene: 2. CDR1 and CDR2 from the germline V gene are LGHDT and YNNKEL (reference sequence). The CDR3 length is 12 residues. The CDR3 sequence: CASSQLTGEAFF. DNA for the CDR3: TGTGCCAGCAGCCAACTGACAGGGGAAGCTTTCTTT.

This clonotype turned up a few times. This chain joins TRBV7-2 and TRBJ2-2; D not resolved. The V gene lost 5 bases and the J gene lost 7 bases, with 17 bases spanning the gap. Germline-derived CDR1 and CDR2 are SGHTA and FQGNSA. This CDR3 has 15 amino acids. The CDR3 DNA is TGTGCCAGCAGCCCCGATGGAGCTGGTGGCGGGGAGCTGTTTTTT. Its protein product is CASSPDGAGGGELFF.

V is TRBV5-4 and J is TRBJ1-2; tentatively, D is TRBD1 (6 bases). Germline CDR1 SGHNT, CDR2 YYREEE (reference sequence). The CDR3 length is 14 residues. Trimming left V 4 bases short and J 5 bases short, with 15 bases between. CDR3 sequence (DNA): TGTGCCAGCAGCGCCCGGGACAACGGGTATGGCTACACCTTC. Translating it yields CASSARDNGYGYTF.

This clonotype showed up many times. The gene calls are TRBV20-1 and TRBJ2-7; D uncertain. Trimming shortened V by 0 bases and J by 3 bases, and 12 bases separated the two germline ends. Germline loops: CDR1 DFQATT, CDR2 SNEGSKA (reference sequence). CDR3 length equals 14 residues. CDR3 region: CSARDTITSYEQYF. The CDR3 DNA reads TGCAGTGCTAGAGATACTATCACGAGCTACGAGCAGTACTTC.

This clonotype has more than one count but fewer than ten. The chain joins TRBV7-9 to TRBJ2-5; 7 positions agree with TRBD2. Germline CDR1 SEHNR, CDR2 FQNEAQ (reference sequence). The CDR3 contains 16 residues. J gave up 3 bases and V 4 bases, and 11 bases lay outside the gene matches. The CDR3 is CASSSTRRDYKETQYF. CDR3 bases: TGTGCCAGCAGCTCGACCCGGAGGGACTACAAAGAGACCCAGTACTTC.

This clonotype was observed at least ten times. This chain links TRBV2 with TRBJ2-5; 10 bases align to TRBD1. This CDR3 has 14 residues. V shed 10 bases, J shed 4 bases, and the junction held 9 bases outside the gene matches. Germline V gene data show CDR1 as SNHLY and CDR2 as FYNNEI. In DNA form, the CDR3 reads TGTGCCAACGATAAACGGGACAGGGGAGAGACCCAGTACTTC. Translation: CANDKRDRGETQYF. Full variable domain (missing parts from reference TRBV2 and TRBJ2-5): EPEVTQTPSHQVTQMGQEVILRCVPISNHLYFYWYRQILGQKVEFLVSFYNNEISEKSEIFDDQFSVERPDGSNFTLKIRSTKLEDSAMYFCANDKRDRGETQYFGPGTRLLVL.

The rearrangement uses TRBV6-1 and TRBJ1-1; D gene ambiguous. Germline V gives CDR1 MNHNS, CDR2 SASEGT. Trimming took off 7 bases at V and 2 bases at J, with 8 bases between the two ends. The CDR3 covers 12 residues. CDR3 protein: CASKRQNTEAFF. The CDR3 coding sequence is TGTGCCAGCAAGAGGCAAAACACTGAAGCTTTCTTT.